The 17 T cell receptor beta chains below all came from one sample that was sequenced in a study of blood T cell repertoires in COVID-19. Some clones are missing from TCRdb's copy, which holds only in-frame ones; the method was immunoSEQ multiplex PCR. The sample has around 270,000 clones, around 88% seen once; the top ten hold approximately 4.2%. The sequenced material came from peripheral blood. The source of these receptors is a man aged 40-50 years with acute or convalescent COVID-19.

The chain joins TRBV10-3 to TRBJ2-1; 14 bases are a match to TRBD2. CDR3 size: 16 residues. The V and J ends lost 6 bases and 6 bases, in that order; junction bases with no gene match: 7. Germline V gene data show CDR1 as ENHRY and CDR2 as SYGVKD. The CDR3 nucleotides are TGTGCCATCAGAAGCATGACTAGCGGGGGGGCCAATGAGCAGTTCTTC. Protein product: CAIRSMTSGGANEQFF.

V gene TRBV15 combines with J gene TRBJ1-5; the D gene is possibly TRBD1 (6 bases). CDR3 size: 15 residues. Germline-derived CDR1 and CDR2 are LNHNV and YYDKDF (reference sequence). The ends were cut back, 1 base at V and 3 bases at J, with 10 bases in the middle. Here the CDR3 DNA reads TGTGCCACCAGCAGAGTTACAGGGTTCAATCAGCCCCAGCATTTT. This encodes CATSRVTGFNQPQHF.

The chain joins TRBV6-5 to TRBJ2-1; 9 bases are shared with TRBD2. This CDR3 has 15 amino acids. The V gene's germline CDR1 is MNHEY and CDR2 SVGAGI. With 5 bases clipped from V and 7 bases from J, the junction kept 9 bases outside the gene matches. The CDR3 bases are TGTGCCAGCAGTCCTGGAAAAGCGGGGGGAAATGAGCAGTTCTTC. Residues: CASSPGKAGGNEQFF.

The chain uses TRBV3-1 (or the pseudogene TRBV3-2) and TRBJ2-3; 12 positions agree with TRBD2. CDR1 is LGHDT, CDR2 YNNKEL, per germline (reference sequence). The CDR3 is 19 residues long. The ends lost 1 base at V and 2 bases at J; junction bases unmatched: 10. The CDR3 DNA reads as TGTGCCAGCAGCCAAGGTTTACTAGCGGGGGGATCCGTCACAGATACGCAGTATTTT. It is translated as CASSQGLLAGGSVTDTQYF.

The rearrangement uses TRBV19 and TRBJ1-1; D not resolved. This CDR3 is 14 amino acids long. Germline V gene lookup returns CDR1 LNHDA and CDR2 SQIVND (reference sequence). V was clipped by 5 bases and J by 4 bases, with 14 bases between them. CDR3 in DNA: TGTGCCAGTAGTCGGACTGTGGGGAGCACTGAAGCTTTCTTT. Translating gives CASSRTVGSTEAFF.

The chain is built from TRBV9 and TRBJ2-2; 13 bases are shared with TRBD2. The germline gives CDR1 SGDLS, CDR2 YYNGEE. V gave up 4 bases and J gave up 3 bases; unmatched junction bases: 15. CDR3 length equals 20 residues. Here the CDR3 DNA reads TGTGCCAGCAGCCGAAGCGTAGGCCTAGGACTAGCGGGGGACACCGGGGAGCTGTTTTTT. Translated, it gives CASSRSVGLGLAGDTGELFF.

The chain employs TRBV21-1 and TRBJ2-7; the D segment call TRBD1 is taken from the table without a DNA check. TRBV21-1 is deemed a pseudogene. CDR3 length equals 15 residues. CDR3 amino acids: CASSNPSRGSHEQYF. The CDR3 DNA is TGTGCCAGCAGCAACCCTTCGAGGGGGAGCCACGAGCAGTACTTC.

The chain joins TRBV24-1 to TRBJ2-3; 9 bases are a match to TRBD1. There are 16 residues in the CDR3. The junction had 10 bases not matched to a gene; V was cut back by 3 bases and J by 7 bases. The germline CDR1 and CDR2 sequences are KGHDR and SFDVKD. CDR3 sequence: CATSDSGQGSAYTQYF. For the CDR3, the DNA is TGTGCCACCAGTGATAGTGGACAGGGGTCAGCATATACGCAGTATTTT.

This clone was counted once. The chain is built from TRBV5-1 and TRBJ1-1, with 9 bases aligning to TRBD1. In germline, CDR1 is SGHRS, CDR2 YFSETQ. The CDR3 has 14 residues. Germline trimming cut 4 bases from V and 6 bases from J; bases unmatched to any gene: 7. The CDR3 region is CASSRRTGEAEAFF. In DNA form, the CDR3 reads TGCGCCAGCAGCCGTCGGACAGGGGAGGCTGAAGCTTTCTTT. The full variable domain, rest sourced from reference TRBV5-1 and TRBJ1-1, is KAGVTQTPRYLIKTRGQQVTLSCSPISGHRSVSWYQQTPGQGLQFLFEYFSETQRNKGNFPGRFSGRQFSNSRSEMNVSTLELGDSALYLCASSRRTGEAEAFFGQGTRLTVV.

V usage is TRBV6-1 and J usage is TRBJ1-6; D unresolved. The CDR3 loop spans 14 amino acids. Germline lookup yields CDR1 MNHNS and CDR2 SASEGT. V was trimmed by 1 base and J by 12 bases, leaving 13 bases between them. The CDR3 loop reads CASSEGTVDLPLHF. The CDR3 bases are TGTGCCAGCAGTGAAGGAACCGTGGACTTACCCCTCCACTTT.

The chain combines TRBV27 with TRBJ1-5, with D possibly being TRBD1 (5 bases). There are 14 residues in the CDR3. V was trimmed by 5 bases and J by 7 bases, leaving 15 bases between them. Germline loops: CDR1 MNHEY, CDR2 SMNVEV (reference sequence). The CDR3 protein is CASSPTNSGQPQHF. The DNA for the CDR3 is TGTGCCAGCAGTCCTACAAACTCAGGGCAGCCCCAGCATTTT.

The rearrangement uses TRBV19 and TRBJ1-2, with TRBD1 identical over 10 bases. Germline values: CDR1 LNHDA, CDR2 SQIVND (reference sequence). This CDR3 has 15 residues. V lost 5 bases and J lost 3; bases outside the gene matches: 6. CDR3 sequence: CASSPRTGGDYGYTF. For the CDR3, the DNA is TGTGCCAGTAGTCCCCGGACAGGGGGAGACTATGGCTACACCTTC.

Worth noting for this clone: Other DNA sequences in the sample encode the same CDR3. This sequence joins TRBV6-5 and TRBJ1-1; D is ambiguous. Germline V lookup: CDR1 MNHEY, CDR2 SVGAGI. Trimming shortened V by 0 bases and J by 1 base, and 6 bases separated the two germline ends. The CDR3 covers 14 residues. Here the CDR3 reads CASSYSGRNTEAFF. The DNA of the CDR3 is TGTGCCAGCAGTTACTCGGGCAGGAACACTGAAGCTTTCTTT.

The rearrangement joins TRBV12-3 or TRBV12-4 to TRBJ1-1; D is unresolved. V was cut by 4 bases and J by 11 bases, with 17 bases left in between. CDR3 length: 13 amino acids. CDR3 in amino acids: CASSSGLTPRAFF. The DNA of the CDR3 is TGTGCCAGCAGTTCTGGACTTACCCCTAGGGCTTTCTTT.

This chain links TRBV20-1 with TRBJ1-5, with TRBD1 matching over 7 bases. After removal of 3 bases from V and 0 bases from J, the junction contained 11 bases not matched to a gene. This CDR3 region has 17 residues. Germline V CDR1 and CDR2: DFQATT, SNEGSKA (reference sequence). CDR3 in amino acids: CSASRDREGYSNQPQHF. The CDR3 DNA reads TGCAGTGCTAGTCGAGACAGGGAAGGTTATAGCAATCAGCCCCAGCATTTT.

The chain has TRBV19 and TRBJ2-7; weak D call: TRBD2 (5 bases). The CDR3 has 12 amino acids. Trimming cost V 5 bases and J 6 bases, with 11 bases left between them. Germline loops: CDR1 LNHDA, CDR2 SQIVND (reference sequence). CDR3 sequence reads: CASSVGEGEQYF. For the CDR3, the DNA is TGTGCCAGTAGTGTCGGGGAAGGCGAGCAGTACTTC.

The rearrangement links TRBV10-3 to TRBJ2-7, with 13 nucleotides matching TRBD2. V shed 4 bases and J 8 bases; nucleotides not matched to a gene: 5. CDR3 length equals 14 residues. Germline values: CDR1 ENHRY, CDR2 SYGVKD. The DNA of the CDR3 is TGTGCCATCAGTGTAAGACTAGCGGGGGGTCAGCAGTACTTC. It encodes CAISVRLAGGQQYF.